These 27 T cell receptor beta chains share one sample of origin, sequenced in a study of CD8+CD57+ T cells in acquired aplastic anemia. The study profiled TCR beta VDJ and CDR3 using genomic DNA as template. A single record per CDR3 protein comes from TCRdb applying MiXCR to the reads. The sample includes fewer than 200,000 distinct CDR3 sequences, 70% to 80% of them seen just once. Individuals selected for sequencing had exhibited CD8+CD57+ cell expansion on flow cytometry. Sequences were obtained from sorted CD4+, CD8+, or CD8+CD57+ T cells (not recorded which) from PBMCs. The receptors come from a human donor with aplastic anemia.

The chain carries TRBV5-4 and TRBJ2-5; 7 bases fit TRBD2. TRBJ2-7 explains the end of the DNA better; the J call may be wrong. This CDR3 contains 14 residues. Germline CDR1 is SGHNT and CDR2 is YYREEE (reference sequence). The DNA of the CDR3 is TGTGCCAGCAGATCAAATAGGGAGGGCTACGAGCAGTACTTC. Protein sequence: CASRSNREGYEQYF.

The chain joins TRBV4-1 to TRBJ2-7; no firm D call. Germline-derived CDR1 and CDR2 are MGHRA and YSYEKL. V dropped 4 bases and J dropped 7 bases, with 11 bases sitting between them. This CDR3 is built from 12 residues. In DNA form, the CDR3 reads TGCGCCAGCAGCCCCTCTAGTGGGGAGCAGTACTTC. Its translation is CASSPSSGEQYF.

The rearrangement links TRBV7-9 to TRBJ1-2; unclear D gene. Trimming took 5 bases from V and 1 from J, leaving 8 bases between them. The CDR3 runs 13 residues. Germline CDR1 is SEHNR and CDR2 is FQNEAQ (reference sequence). The CDR3 region has the DNA TGTGCCAGCAGCCACGGACTTAACTATGGCTACACCTTC. Its translation is CASSHGLNYGYTF.

This clonotype occurred once. Mismatch with germline at one junction end may stem from a read error. This chain uses TRBV9 with TRBJ2-3, with D possibly being TRBD2 (7 bases). Germline-derived CDR1 and CDR2 are SGDLS and YYNGEE. This CDR3 region has 11 residues. The CDR3, as DNA: TGTGCCAGCAGCGATCCGGGACTACAGGGTTTT. This sequence encodes CASSDPGLQGF.

The gene calls are TRBV15 and TRBJ2-7; D tentatively reads TRBD1 or TRBD2 (5 bases each). Germline V lookup: CDR1 LNHNV, CDR2 YYDKDF (reference sequence). Trimming removed 1 base from V and 2 bases from J, with 12 bases in between. The CDR3 contains 15 residues. This CDR3 is CATSRGGDLAYEQYF. CDR3 coding DNA: TGTGCCACCAGCAGAGGAGGGGATTTAGCCTACGAGCAGTACTTC.

The rearrangement links TRBV29-1 to TRBJ1-3, with D possibly TRBD1 on 5 matching bases. The V gene lost 5 bases and the J gene lost 3 bases, with 11 bases spanning the gap. CDR3 length: 13 amino acids. Germline V gene sequence: CDR1 SQVTM, CDR2 ANQGSEA. CDR3: CSVRPGGGNTIYF. In nucleotides, the CDR3 is TGCAGCGTTCGGCCCGGGGGTGGAAACACCATATATTTT.

This chain links TRBV19 with TRBJ2-1, with D tentatively TRBD1 or TRBD2 (6 bases each). Germline V lookup: CDR1 LNHDA, CDR2 SQIVND (reference sequence). The CDR3 is 11 residues long. V lost 7 bases, J lost 9 bases, and 10 bases lay in between. The CDR3 sequence: CASKGGGEQFF. CDR3 in DNA: TGTGCCAGTAAGGGGGGCGGTGAGCAGTTCTTC.

The V and J genes are TRBV20-1 and TRBJ1-3; D is uncertain. This CDR3 has 15 residues. The V and J ends lost 1 base and 0 bases respectively, with 10 bases between them. Germline values: CDR1 DFQATT, CDR2 SNEGSKA (reference sequence). The CDR3 protein is CSARVIQASGNTIYF. For the CDR3, the DNA is TGCAGTGCTAGAGTAATCCAGGCCTCTGGAAACACCATATATTTT.

This clonotype was counted a single time. V and J are TRBV5-6 and TRBJ1-4; the match to TRBD1 covers 7 bases. Germline lookup yields CDR1 SGHDT and CDR2 YYEEEE. J gave up 5 bases and V 5 bases, and 3 bases lay outside the gene matches. This CDR3 region has 13 residues. In DNA, the CDR3 is TGTGCCAGCAGGGGACAGCACAATGAAAAACTGTTTTTT. Encoded protein: CASRGQHNEKLFF. Full variable domain (rest looked up from reference TRBV5-6 and TRBJ1-4): DAGVTQSPTHLIKTRGQQVTLRCSPKSGHDTVSWYQQALGQGPQFIFQYYEEEERQRGNFPDRFSGHQFPNYSSELNVNALLLGDSALYLCASRGQHNEKLFFGSGTQLSVL.

The chain has TRBV7-9 and TRBJ2-1; 8 nucleotides line up with TRBD1. J was trimmed by 3 bases and V by 5 bases; bases with no gene match: 6. There are 15 residues in the CDR3. Germline V gene data show CDR1 as SEHNR and CDR2 as FQNEAQ (reference sequence). CDR3 amino acids: CASSPTGGVYNEQFF. The CDR3 coding sequence is TGTGCCAGCAGCCCTACAGGGGGTGTCTACAATGAGCAGTTCTTC.

The chain's CDR3 is CASSLKGGETQYF. Written as DNA, the CDR3 is TGTGCCAGCAGCTTAAAGGGTGGCGAGACCCAGTACTTC. This chain joins TRBV7-2 and TRBJ2-5, with D unclear. CDR1 and CDR2 (germline): SGHTA, FQGNSA. This CDR3 has 13 amino acids. Trimming stripped 2 bases from V and 5 bases from J, with 9 bases between. The whole variable domain, remainder taken from reference TRBV7-2 and TRBJ2-5, is GAGVSQSPSNKVTEKGKDVELRCDPISGHTALYWYRQSLGQGLEFLIYFQGNSAPDKSGLPSDRFSAERTGGSVSTLTIQRTQQEDSAVYLCASSLKGGETQYFGPGTRLLVL.

The chain joins TRBV5-1 to TRBJ2-7; no definite D call. The CDR3 extends over 14 amino acids. CDR1 is SGHRS and CDR2 is YFSETQ in the germline V gene. V lost 3 bases and J 3 bases, leaving 13 bases between the germline ends. The CDR3 nucleotides read TGCGCCAGCAGCTCGGCCGGGTCCTACTACGAGCAGTACTTC. This gives the protein CASSSAGSYYEQYF.

This sequence joins TRBV24-1 and TRBJ2-5; 8 bases are shared with TRBD2. The CDR3 totals 16 residues. The germline V gene encodes CDR1 KGHDR and CDR2 SFDVKD. With V trimmed by 3 bases and J by 4 bases, 9 bases remained unmatched. The CDR3 sequence: CATSDPLADGGETQYF. As DNA, the CDR3 is TGTGCCACCAGTGATCCACTAGCGGACGGGGGAGAGACCCAGTACTTC.

V and J are TRBV5-1 and TRBJ2-2; 7 nucleotides agree with TRBD1. V lost 0 bases and J lost 1; bases outside the gene matches: 3. This CDR3 comprises 16 residues. Per germline, CDR1 SGHRS and CDR2 YFSETQ. The DNA for the CDR3 is TGCGCCAGCAGCTTGGCAGGACAGGTGAACACCGGGGAGCTGTTTTTT. The encoded protein is CASSLAGQVNTGELFF.

The chain links TRBV25-1 to TRBJ1-6; 11 bases agree with TRBD1. CDR1 is MGHDK and CDR2 is SYGVNS in the germline V gene. V gave up 1 base and J gave up 10 bases; unmatched junction bases: 3. CDR3 size: 15 residues. The DNA for the CDR3 is TGTGCCAGCAGTGAATTTGGGACAGGGGGATCACCCCTCCACTTT. Residues: CASSEFGTGGSPLHF.

V usage is TRBV12-3 or TRBV12-4 and J usage is TRBJ2-7, with a possible D match to TRBD2 (5 bases). V was clipped by 6 bases and J by 0 bases, with 9 bases between them. The CDR3 spans 13 residues. The DNA of the CDR3 is TGTGCCAGCAGCCGGACTGTCTCCTACGAGCAGTACTTC. This translates into CASSRTVSYEQYF.

The chain has TRBV6-4 and TRBJ2-3; 8 positions match TRBD2. Germline values: CDR1 MRHNA, CDR2 SNTAGT. This CDR3 is 18 amino acids long. With 6 bases clipped from V and 2 bases from J, the junction kept 16 bases outside the gene matches. The CDR3 is CASSNYEAGGFHTDTQYF. CDR3 in DNA: TGTGCCAGCAGCAATTATGAGGCGGGGGGCTTTCACACAGATACGCAGTATTTT.

The chain employs TRBV24-1 and TRBJ1-5; D remains ambiguous. V lost 7 bases, J lost 0 bases, and 15 bases lay in between. Germline lookup yields CDR1 KGHDR and CDR2 SFDVKD. CDR3 length: 16 amino acids. The CDR3 DNA reads as TGTGCCACCAGGGGCGCGAAGCAGTATAGCAATCAGCCCCAGCATTTT. Translation: CATRGAKQYSNQPQHF.

The chain carries TRBV20-1 and TRBJ1-5; D unclear. From germline, CDR1 is DFQATT and CDR2 SNEGSKA (reference sequence). The V end was cut by 2 bases, the J end by 2 bases, with 10 bases between. The CDR3 extends over 14 amino acids. CDR3 DNA sequence: TGCAGTGCTAGACCCGGGAATGGCAATCAGCCCCAGCATTTT. Amino acids: CSARPGNGNQPQHF.

The chain recombines TRBV25-1 with TRBJ2-5; no firm D call. The CDR3 is 15 amino acids. V gave up 5 bases and J gave up 2 bases, with 15 bases separating them. Germline V gene data show CDR1 as MGHDK and CDR2 as SYGVNS. CDR3 DNA: TGTGCCAGCAGTCTTTCAGGTCATATTCAAGAGACCCAGTACTTC. This codes for CASSLSGHIQETQYF.

The chain recombines TRBV20-1 with TRBJ2-1, with 9 bases that match TRBD2. The CDR3 has 13 residues. CDR1 and CDR2 from the germline V gene are DFQATT and SNEGSKA (reference sequence). V gave up 3 bases and J gave up 8 bases; unmatched junction bases: 5. CDR3 residues: CSASLLAGYEQFF. The CDR3 DNA is TGCAGTGCTAGTCTACTAGCGGGCTATGAGCAGTTCTTC.

This clonotype has a handful of counts. This rearrangement joins TRBV6-1 to TRBJ2-6; D remains ambiguous. CDR1 MNHNS and CDR2 SASEGT come from the germline V gene. CDR3 length equals 14 residues. Trimming shortened V by 6 bases and J by 4 bases, and 10 bases separated the two germline ends. CDR3 coding DNA: TGTGCCAGCAGAGTAATGGCCGGGGCCAACGTCCTGACTTTC. It codes for CASRVMAGANVLTF.

Worth noting for this clonotype: The junction shows a germline mismatch at one end, possibly a read error. This rearrangement joins TRBV10-3 to TRBJ1-6; TRBD1 aligns across 7 bases. Germline V gene data show CDR1 as ENHRY and CDR2 as SYGVKD. The CDR3 sequence is 14 residues long. CDR3 coding DNA: TGTGCCATCAGCCGGGACAGTCAGGGTTCACCCCCCCACTTT. Its protein is CAISRDSQGSPPHF.

The J gene is TRBJ2-3, the V gene TRBV19; 10 nucleotides match TRBD1. Germline V lookup: CDR1 LNHDA, CDR2 SQIVND (reference sequence). The CDR3 is 15 residues long. V shed 4 bases and J 4 bases; nucleotides not matched to a gene: 5. CDR3 protein: CASSTWDRGPDTQYF. The CDR3 DNA sequence: TGTGCCAGTAGTACTTGGGACAGGGGACCAGATACGCAGTATTTT. The full variable domain, in which reference TRBV19 and TRBJ2-3 provide the parts outside the CDR3, is DGGITQSPKYLFRKEGQNVTLSCEQNLNHDAMYWYRQDPGQGLRLIYYSQIVNDFQKGDIAEGYSVSREKKESFPLTVTSAQKNPTAFYLCASSTWDRGPDTQYFGPGTRLTVL.

J is TRBJ2-1 and V is TRBV7-9, with D uncertain. The V end was cut by 1 base, the J end by 5 bases, with 12 bases between. Germline loops: CDR1 SEHNR, CDR2 FQNEAQ (reference sequence). This CDR3 contains 15 residues. CDR3 sequence: CASSLVLSANNEQFF. CDR3 sequence (DNA): TGTGCCAGCAGCTTAGTCCTCTCGGCTAACAATGAGCAGTTCTTC.

The rearrangement joins TRBV10-2 to TRBJ2-5; 8 positions agree with TRBD2. Germline V lookup: CDR1 WSHSY, CDR2 SAAADI. This CDR3 comprises 15 residues. V lost 6 bases to trimming and J lost 3 bases; unmatched junction nucleotides: 9. This CDR3 is CASRSLSGSKETQYF. For the CDR3, the DNA is TGCGCCAGCAGATCCTTAAGCGGGAGCAAAGAGACCCAGTACTTC.

The CDR3 here is CATSDVSGPADTQYF. The CDR3 DNA is TGTGCCACCAGTGATGTGTCGGGTCCCGCAGATACGCAGTATTTT. V and J are TRBV24-1 and TRBJ2-3, with D hard to call. Germline V gene data show CDR1 as KGHDR and CDR2 as SFDVKD. V gave up 3 bases and J gave up 4 bases, with 13 bases separating them. CDR3 length equals 15 residues.